Sequencing of this T cell receptor (beta chain) was carried out in a study of shared clonotypes between healthy human individuals. Study as a whole: A few men and a couple of women, aged 18 to 49, were donors.

Generated by immunoSEQ multiplex PCR, the TCRdb table keeps only in-frame clones and is missing some. The table has about 490,000 clones, 81% seen once. Recent acute infections and vaccinations were absent in the healthy HIV-negative adult donors. Germline lookup yields CDR1 DFQATT and CDR2 SNEGSKA (reference sequence). The CDR3 spans 11 residues. The TCR sequence derives from a woman in her thirties or forties in good health. Some clones in this sample may be carry-over from other donors' samples. V and J are TRBV20-1 and TRBJ2-3; no clear D. The sample comprised PBMCs. Here the CDR3 DNA reads TGCAGCCTTCAAACTTCAGATACGCAGTATTTT. Translating it yields CSLQTSDTQYF.